A selection of T cell receptor beta chains follows, all from one sample in a study of T cells in Graves' hyperthyroidism and ophthalmopathy. MiXCR, applied by TCRdb to the multiplex PCR reads, yields one record per CDR3 protein. In the table there are about 400,000 distinct CDR3 sequences, around 14% of which are singletons. Sequenced input: blood. The receptors shown here come from a woman aged 25-40 years with Graves' hyperthyroidism. The CDR3 runs from the conserved cysteine through the conserved F or W. D genes are given only for firm matches.

D,length,V,CDR3
TRBD2,13,TRBV6-1,CASRSGSSYEQYF
TRBD2,16,TRBV5-1,CASSLTSGTPGNEQFF
.,11,TRBV2,CAARGSYEQYF
TRBD2,16,TRBV29-1,CSVGPNPGLVLNEQFF
TRBD1,13,TRBV20-1,CSANTGDQETQYF
TRBD2,14,TRBV28,CASSLREMGYEQYF
.,13,TRBV7-2,CASSRLRYNEQFF
.,16,TRBV3-1,CASSQRDRNPSYEQYF
TRBD2,17,TRBV5-1,CASSPRTSGISYNEQLF
.,14,TRBV18,CASSSTDVNTEAFF
.,13,TRBV18,CASSPLKNTEAFF
TRBD2,18,TRBV2,CASRGGLFLAGKQETQYF
.,16,TRBV13,CASGSGLGNWNTEAFF
TRBD1,15,TRBV14,CASSPDRGHYNEQFF
.,13,TRBV5-1,CASRMDGNYGYTF
TRBD2,13,TRBV7-9,CASTGTNYNEQFF